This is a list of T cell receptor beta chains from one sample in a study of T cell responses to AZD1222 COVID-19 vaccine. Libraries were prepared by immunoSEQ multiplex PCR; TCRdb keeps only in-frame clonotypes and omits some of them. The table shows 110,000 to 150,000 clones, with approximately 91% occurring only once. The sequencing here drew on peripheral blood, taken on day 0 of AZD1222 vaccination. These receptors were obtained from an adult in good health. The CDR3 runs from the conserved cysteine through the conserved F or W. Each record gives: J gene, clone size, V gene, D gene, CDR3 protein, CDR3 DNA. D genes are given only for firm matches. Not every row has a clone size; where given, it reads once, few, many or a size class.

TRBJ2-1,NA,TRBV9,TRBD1,CASSVAGTALNEQFF,TGTGCCAGCAGCGTCGCCGGGACAGCCCTCAATGAGCAGTTCTTC
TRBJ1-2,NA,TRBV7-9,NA,CASSLHSNYGYTF,TGTGCCAGCAGCTTACACTCTAACTATGGCTACACCTTC
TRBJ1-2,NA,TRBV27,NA,CASSFSPGGGSYGYTF,TGTGCCAGCTCCTTTTCCCCTGGGGGCGGGAGCTATGGCTACACCTTC
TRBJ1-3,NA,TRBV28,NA,CASSGLLSGNTIYF,TGTGCCAGCAGTGGACTCCTCTCTGGAAACACCATATATTTT
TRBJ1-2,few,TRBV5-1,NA,CASSFSGAGYTF,TGCGCCAGCAGCTTTTCAGGGGCCGGCTACACCTTC
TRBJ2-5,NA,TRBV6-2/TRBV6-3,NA,CASSYSGFETQYF,TGTGCCAGCAGTTACTCGGGCTTCGAGACCCAGTACTTC
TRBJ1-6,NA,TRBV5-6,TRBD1,CASNFMGNTGGWNSPLHF,TGTGCCAGCAACTTCATGGGGAATACAGGGGGCTGGAATTCACCCCTCCACTTT
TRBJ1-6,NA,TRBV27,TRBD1,CASTTGGGYSPLHF,TGTGCCAGCACCACAGGGGGCGGCTATTCACCCCTCCACTTT
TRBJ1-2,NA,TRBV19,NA,CASSIGRINYGYTF,TGTGCCAGTAGTATCGGGCGCATTAACTATGGCTACACCTTC
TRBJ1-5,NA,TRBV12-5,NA,CASGFFPSIERRQPQHF,TGTGCTAGTGGTTTTTTCCCCTCGATAGAGCGTCGTCAGCCCCAGCATTTT
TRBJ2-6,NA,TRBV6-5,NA,CASSYIVSGANVLTF,TGTGCCAGCAGTTACATAGTCTCCGGGGCCAACGTCCTGACTTTC
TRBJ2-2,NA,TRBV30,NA,CAWSGLFTGELFF,TGTGCCTGGAGTGGTCTTTTCACCGGGGAGCTGTTTTTT
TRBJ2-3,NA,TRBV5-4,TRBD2,CASSSRLADTDTQYF,TGTGCCAGCAGCTCCCGACTAGCGGACACAGATACGCAGTATTTT
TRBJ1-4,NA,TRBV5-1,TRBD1,CASSPRDRGHWTNEKLFF,TGCGCCAGCAGCCCCCGGGACAGGGGGCATTGGACTAATGAAAAACTGTTTTTT
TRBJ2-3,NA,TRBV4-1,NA,CASSRGAPIHTQYF,TGCGCCAGCAGCCGGGGCGCGCCCATTCATACGCAGTATTTT
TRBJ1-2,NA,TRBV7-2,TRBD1,CASEGQDYGYTF,TGTGCCAGTGAGGGACAGGACTATGGCTACACCTTC
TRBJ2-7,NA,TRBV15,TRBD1,CATSRPTWDSSYEQYF,TGTGCCACCAGCAGACCAACTTGGGACAGCTCCTACGAGCAGTACTTC
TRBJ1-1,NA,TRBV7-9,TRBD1,CASSYWTGKNTEAFF,TGTGCCAGCAGCTACTGGACAGGGAAGAACACTGAAGCTTTCTTT
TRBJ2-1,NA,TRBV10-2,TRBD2,CASSESGRATAEQFF,TGCGCCAGCAGTGAGAGCGGGAGGGCCACTGCTGAGCAGTTCTTC
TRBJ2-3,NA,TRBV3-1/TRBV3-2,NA,CASSPSTGTRFPYF,TGTGCCAGCAGCCCAAGTACCGGGACAAGATTCCCGTATTTT
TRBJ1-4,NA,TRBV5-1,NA,CASSSSLNEKLFF,TGCGCCAGCAGTAGCAGCCTTAATGAAAAACTGTTTTTT
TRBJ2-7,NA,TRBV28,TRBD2,CASSPPGLAGDEQYF,TGTGCCAGCAGTCCCCCGGGGCTAGCGGGAGACGAGCAGTACTTC
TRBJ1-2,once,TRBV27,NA,CASSPWGSSNYGYTF,TGTGCCAGCAGTCCGTGGGGCAGTTCTAACTATGGCTACACCTTC
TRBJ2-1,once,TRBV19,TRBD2,CASGGVYNEQFF,TGTGCCAGTGGGGGGGTCTACAATGAGCAGTTCTTC
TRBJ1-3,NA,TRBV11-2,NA,CASSPTVGYGNTIYF,TGTGCCAGCAGCCCTACGGTGGGGTACGGAAACACCATATATTTT
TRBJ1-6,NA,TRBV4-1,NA,CASSLLNTANSPLHF,TGCGCCAGCAGCCTGTTGAACACAGCCAATTCACCCCTCCACTTT
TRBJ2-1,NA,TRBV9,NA,CAGPEGTSSYNEQFF,TGTGCCGGGCCGGAGGGGACCAGCTCCTACAATGAGCAGTTCTTC
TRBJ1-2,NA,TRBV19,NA,CASSIPRYGYTF,TGTGCCAGTAGTATTCCCCGGTATGGCTACACCTTC
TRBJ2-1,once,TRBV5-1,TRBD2,CASSLVGGSRSYNEQFF,TGCGCCAGCAGCTTGGTTGGCGGGAGTCGGTCCTACAATGAGCAGTTCTTC
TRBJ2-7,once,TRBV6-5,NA,CASSRLGGYYEQYF,TGTGCCAGCAGTCGACTGGGCGGCTACTACGAGCAGTACTTC
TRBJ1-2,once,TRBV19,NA,CASSPDRSRRFYGYTF,TGTGCCAGTAGTCCAGACAGGTCCCGTCGCTTCTATGGCTACACCTTC
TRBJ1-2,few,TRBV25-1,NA,CASGGWDYGYTF,TGTGCCAGCGGTGGCTGGGACTATGGCTACACCTTC
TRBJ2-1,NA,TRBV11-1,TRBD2,CASSSPSGIYNEQFF,TGTGCCAGCAGCTCACCTAGCGGGATCTACAATGAGCAGTTCTTC
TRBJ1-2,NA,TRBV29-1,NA,CSVEKGFQWGYTF,TGCAGCGTTGAAAAGGGATTCCAATGGGGCTACACCTTC
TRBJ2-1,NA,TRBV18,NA,CASSHEGLNSYNEQFF,TGTGCCAGCTCACATGAAGGGCTTAACTCCTACAATGAGCAGTTCTTC
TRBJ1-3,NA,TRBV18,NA,CASSPGGNTIYF,TGTGCCAGCTCACCGGGTGGAAACACCATATATTTT
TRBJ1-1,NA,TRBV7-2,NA,CASSPSVNTEAFF,TGTGCCAGCAGCCCGAGCGTGAACACTGAAGCTTTCTTT
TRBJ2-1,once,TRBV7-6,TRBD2,CASSSGLAGLSYNEQFF,TGTGCCAGCAGCTCTGGACTAGCGGGGCTATCTTACAATGAGCAGTTCTTC
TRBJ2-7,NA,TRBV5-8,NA,CASSLLGGAGQIYEQYF,TGTGCCAGCAGCTTGTTAGGGGGCGCGGGACAAATATACGAGCAGTACTTC
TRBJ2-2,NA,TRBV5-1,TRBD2,CATSRGSSNTGELFF,TGCGCCACCTCGCGGGGGTCCTCGAACACCGGGGAGCTGTTTTTT
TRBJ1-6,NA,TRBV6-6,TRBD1,CASSSDRGRPPLHF,TGTGCCAGCAGTTCGGACAGGGGGAGGCCACCCCTCCACTTT
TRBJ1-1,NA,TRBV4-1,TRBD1,CASSQVVGTVTEAFF,TGCGCCAGCAGCCAGGTGGTGGGGACAGTCACTGAAGCTTTCTTT
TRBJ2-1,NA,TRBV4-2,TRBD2,CASSQTSGGYNEQFF,TGTGCCAGCAGCCAAACTAGCGGGGGCTACAATGAGCAGTTCTTC
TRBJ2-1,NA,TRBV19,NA,CASRIGGLGLNEQFF,TGTGCCAGTAGGATCGGGGGGCTCGGGTTAAATGAGCAGTTCTTC
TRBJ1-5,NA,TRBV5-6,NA,CASSLYQGQPQHF,TGTGCCAGCAGCTTGTATCAAGGGCAGCCCCAGCATTTT
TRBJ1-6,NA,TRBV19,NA,CASSIRVGGDSPLHF,TGTGCCAGTAGTATCCGGGTGGGGGGGGATTCACCCCTCCACTTT
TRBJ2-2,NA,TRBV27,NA,CASTQGLPNTGELFF,TGTGCCAGCACCCAGGGGTTGCCGAACACCGGGGAGCTGTTTTTT
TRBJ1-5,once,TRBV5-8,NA,CASSPREFPYSNQPQHF,TGTGCCAGCAGCCCCAGGGAGTTTCCCTATAGCAATCAGCCCCAGCATTTT
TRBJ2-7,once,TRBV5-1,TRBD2,CASSAALAGNSYEQYF,TGCGCCAGCAGCGCCGCACTAGCGGGGAACTCCTACGAGCAGTACTTC
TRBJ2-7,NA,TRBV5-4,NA,CASSLRGEYREQYF,TGTGCCAGCAGCTTGAGAGGGGAGTACCGCGAGCAGTACTTC
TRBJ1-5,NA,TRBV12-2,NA,CASRSLPNQPQHF,TGTGCAAGTCGCTCGTTGCCAAACCAGCCCCAGCATTTT
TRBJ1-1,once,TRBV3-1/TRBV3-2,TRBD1,CASSPPGQSEAFF,TGTGCCAGCAGTCCTCCGGGACAGTCAGAAGCTTTCTTT
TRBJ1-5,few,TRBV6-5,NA,CASRSPHSNQPQHF,TGTGCCAGCCGTTCCCCTCATAGCAATCAGCCCCAGCATTTT
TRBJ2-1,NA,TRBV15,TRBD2,CATSILKSSGRNFYNEQFF,TGTGCCACCAGCATCCTAAAATCTAGCGGGAGGAACTTCTACAATGAGCAGTTCTTC
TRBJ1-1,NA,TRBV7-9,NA,CASSRRQKNTEAFF,TGTGCCAGCAGCCGCCGACAGAAGAACACTGAAGCTTTCTTT
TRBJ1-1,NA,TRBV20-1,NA,CSASRRGGNTEAFF,TGCAGTGCTAGTAGGAGGGGGGGAAACACTGAAGCTTTCTTT
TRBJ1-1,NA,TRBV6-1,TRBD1,CASSATPGQGNTEAFF,TGTGCCAGCAGTGCCACTCCGGGACAGGGGAACACTGAAGCTTTCTTT
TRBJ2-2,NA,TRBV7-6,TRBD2,CASSLAISGRTANTGELFF,TGTGCCAGCAGCTTAGCCATCAGCGGGAGGACGGCGAACACCGGGGAGCTGTTTTTT
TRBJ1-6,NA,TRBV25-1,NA,CASRTGTDISPLHF,TGTGCCAGCAGAACCGGGACGGACATTTCACCCCTCCACTTT
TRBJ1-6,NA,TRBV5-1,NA,CASSSVRGEGSPLHF,TGCGCCAGCAGCAGCGTCAGGGGCGAGGGTTCACCCCTCCACTTT